This passage covers 22 T cell receptor beta chains from one sample sequenced in a study of shared clonotypes between healthy human individuals. Sequenced by immunoSEQ multiplex PCR; TCRdb stores in-frame clones only, minus some. Of about 2.1 million clones listed, 85% to 95% are singletons. Cells designated naive CD8 were CD45RO-negative and were positively selected for CCR7, with terminally differentiated effector memory CD45RA+ cells excluded. The specimen sequenced was naive CD8+ T cells from PBMCs. The receptor source for this set is a man aged 18-30 years in good health. Some clones in this sample may be carry-over from other donors' samples.

Only one count was recorded for this clone. This chain links TRBV5-1 with TRBJ2-2; 7 bases match TRBD1. This CDR3 has 16 residues. Trimming took 1 base from V and 4 from J; bases not matched to a gene: 7. The germline V gene has CDR1 SGHRS and CDR2 YFSETQ. Written as DNA, the CDR3 is TGCGCCAGCAGCTTGCTGGGACAGACTCTCACCGGGGAGCTGTTTTTT. It translates to CASSLLGQTLTGELFF.

This clone was seen only once. The chain links TRBV28 to TRBJ2-1; 9 bases align to TRBD2. With 3 bases clipped from V and 3 bases from J, the junction kept 3 bases outside the gene matches. In germline, CDR1 is MDHEN, CDR2 SYDVKM. This CDR3 has 15 residues. This CDR3 is CASSFSGSVYNEQFF. For the CDR3, the DNA is TGTGCCAGCAGTTTTAGCGGGAGCGTCTACAATGAGCAGTTCTTC.

The chain is built from TRBV12-5 and TRBJ2-5; 11 bases are shared with TRBD1. V was pared by 6 bases and J by 5 bases, with 8 bases of the junction left unmatched. From germline, CDR1 is LGHNT and CDR2 FRNRAP. This CDR3 comprises 15 residues. CDR3 protein: CASGRGTGGLETQYF. The CDR3 DNA is TGTGCTAGTGGGAGAGGGACAGGGGGTTTGGAGACCCAGTACTTC.

Of note for this clone: The sample contains more than one DNA sequence encoding this CDR3. The chain has TRBV7-9 and TRBJ2-5; D assignment may be TRBD1 or TRBD2 (6 bases each). Germline V gene sequence: CDR1 SEHNR, CDR2 FQNEAQ (reference sequence). This CDR3 comprises 15 residues. Trimming cost V 0 bases and J 5 bases, with 13 bases left between them. CDR3 sequence reads: CASSLAVGGKETQYF. For the CDR3, the DNA is TGTGCCAGCAGCTTAGCGGTAGGGGGGAAGGAGACCCAGTACTTC.

Only a few counts were recorded for this clone. The same CDR3 arises from other DNA sequences in this sample as well. J is TRBJ2-5 and V is TRBV27, with D perhaps TRBD2 (5 bases). V was cut by 0 bases and J by 4 bases, with 6 bases left in between. The CDR3 spans 13 residues. The germline CDR1 and CDR2 sequences are MNHEY and SMNVEV (reference sequence). The CDR3: CASSLSRGETQYF. The CDR3 DNA sequence: TGTGCCAGCAGTTTATCACGGGGAGAGACCCAGTACTTC.

This clone has only a few counts. This chain connects TRBV27 to TRBJ1-3; D is uncertain. Germline CDR1 is MNHEY and CDR2 is SMNVEV (reference sequence). V dropped 2 bases and J dropped 0 bases, with 20 bases sitting between them. CDR3 length equals 19 residues. CDR3 amino acids: CASSLVAAGRPSSGNTIYF. The CDR3 nucleotides are TGTGCCAGCAGTTTAGTTGCGGCCGGACGGCCGAGCTCTGGAAACACCATATATTTT.

The CDR3 is CASSLSDGELFF. For the CDR3, the DNA is TGTGCCAGCAGCTTATCTGACGGGGAGCTGTTTTTT. The V call is TRBV7-9, the J call TRBJ2-2; D gene uncertain. The V and J ends lost 2 bases and 7 bases respectively, with 5 bases between them. This CDR3 is 12 amino acids long. Germline V lookup: CDR1 SEHNR, CDR2 FQNEAQ (reference sequence).

As to this clone: Additional DNA sequences in this sample encode the identical CDR3. V gene TRBV9 combines with J gene TRBJ2-7; TRBD2 matches 13 bases. Trimming took 2 bases from V and 3 from J; bases not matched to a gene: 5. The CDR3 is 16 residues long. Germline V gives CDR1 SGDLS, CDR2 YYNGEE. The CDR3 loop is CASSVGLAGVSYEQYF. The CDR3 nucleotides read TGTGCCAGCAGCGTCGGACTAGCGGGAGTTAGCTACGAGCAGTACTTC.

Concerning this clone itself: Other DNA sequences in the same sample also yield this CDR3. The chain links TRBV11-2 to TRBJ2-7; no definite D call. Germline V gene data show CDR1 as SGHAT and CDR2 as FQNNGV. V was shortened by 5 bases and J by 0 bases, with 8 bases between the two germline ends. This CDR3 region has 13 residues. The CDR3 nucleotides are TGTGCCAGCAGCCCTCGGGTCTCCTACGAGCAGTACTTC. It codes for CASSPRVSYEQYF.

This clone has just one count. The chain recombines TRBV27 with TRBJ1-4; 9 nucleotides match TRBD1. The CDR3 covers 14 residues. After removal of 8 bases from V and 6 bases from J, the junction contained 7 bases not matched to a gene. The germline V gene has CDR1 MNHEY and CDR2 SMNVEV (reference sequence). CDR3 sequence (DNA): TGTGCCAGCGGGGGACAGGGAGAGGATGAAAAACTGTTTTTT. Translation: CASGGQGEDEKLFF.

The chain joins TRBV5-4 to TRBJ1-1; D unclear. V was trimmed by 0 bases and J by 8 bases, leaving 11 bases between them. Germline-derived CDR1 and CDR2 are SGHNT and YYREEE (reference sequence). The CDR3 has 13 residues. The CDR3 coding sequence is TGTGCCAGCAGCTTGGCTGGCCCAGCGGAAGCTTTCTTT. This gives the protein CASSLAGPAEAFF.

This rearrangement joins TRBV4-1 to TRBJ2-3; TRBD2 matches 7 bases. CDR3 length: 16 amino acids. Germline assignment: CDR1 MGHRA and CDR2 YSYEKL. With V trimmed by 0 bases and J by 3 bases, 6 bases remained unmatched. CDR3 coding DNA: TGCGCCAGCAGCCAAGATAACAGACTAGCTACAGATACGCAGTATTTT. This sequence encodes CASSQDNRLATDTQYF.

The chain employs TRBV11-2 and TRBJ2-3; D may be TRBD2 (6 bases). Germline lookup yields CDR1 SGHAT and CDR2 FQNNGV. V was pared by 4 bases and J by 6 bases, with 14 bases between. This CDR3 is built from 14 residues. The CDR3: CASSSVGSWDTQYF. CDR3 in DNA: TGTGCCAGCAGCTCCGTCGGGAGTTGGGATACGCAGTATTTT.

V and J are TRBV28 and TRBJ2-1; 13 nucleotides line up with TRBD2. J was trimmed by 0 bases and V by 5 bases; bases with no gene match: 4. CDR3 length equals 17 residues. The V gene's germline CDR1 is MDHEN and CDR2 SYDVKM. CDR3 residues: CASSQRTSGSSYNEQFF. For the CDR3, the DNA is TGTGCCAGCAGTCAACGGACTAGCGGGAGCTCCTACAATGAGCAGTTCTTC.

The chain couples TRBV5-6 to TRBJ1-1; the D is unclear. Germline V gene lookup returns CDR1 SGHDT and CDR2 YYEEEE. The ends were cut back, 0 bases at V and 7 bases at J, with 10 bases in the middle. The CDR3 contains 13 residues. The CDR3 region has the DNA TGTGCCAGCAGCTTGGTACAGTCCTTTGAAGCTTTCTTT. Encoded protein: CASSLVQSFEAFF.

The chain carries TRBV28 and TRBJ1-3; tentatively, D is TRBD1 (6 bases). V dropped 3 bases and J dropped 2 bases, with 17 bases sitting between them. CDR3 length: 17 residues. Germline CDR1 MDHEN, CDR2 SYDVKM. In DNA form, the CDR3 reads TGTGCCAGCAGTTTGCGGGGTGTCCGGGGGCCTGGAAACACCATATATTTT. Translating gives CASSLRGVRGPGNTIYF.

The J gene is TRBJ1-5, the V gene TRBV9; a possible D gene is TRBD1 (6 bases). CDR3 length equals 14 residues. Germline V gene lookup returns CDR1 SGDLS and CDR2 YYNGEE. Trimming took 0 bases from V and 10 from J, leaving 14 bases between them. Here the CDR3 DNA reads TGTGCCAGCAGCGTAGAGGACAGCCGGAAACCCCAGCATTTT. This translates into CASSVEDSRKPQHF.

Concerning this clone itself: Other DNA sequences from this sample encode an identical CDR3 as well. The chain carries TRBV27 and TRBJ2-1; 8 bases match TRBD1. The CDR3 runs 13 residues. Germline-derived CDR1 and CDR2 are MNHEY and SMNVEV (reference sequence). The junction had 3 bases not matched to a gene; V was cut back by 3 bases and J by 8 bases. CDR3 in amino acids: CASSFRGLDEQFF. As DNA, the CDR3 is TGTGCCAGCAGTTTCAGGGGGCTCGATGAGCAGTTCTTC.

This chain links TRBV19 with TRBJ2-2; 10 bases match TRBD2. V lost 3 bases to trimming and J lost 7 bases; unmatched junction nucleotides: 5. Germline lookup yields CDR1 LNHDA and CDR2 SQIVND (reference sequence). CDR3 length: 15 amino acids. The CDR3 is CASSILAGVGGELFF. In DNA form, the CDR3 reads TGTGCCAGTAGTATTCTAGCGGGAGTGGGCGGGGAGCTGTTTTTT.

CDR3 in amino acids: CACRPRLAGESYNEQFF. DNA of the CDR3: TGTGCCTGCCGCCCCCGACTAGCGGGAGAGAGTTACAATGAGCAGTTCTTC. This chain joins TRBV30 and TRBJ2-1, with 12 nucleotides matching TRBD2. There are 17 residues in the CDR3. V lost 6 bases, J lost 4 bases, and 13 bases stayed unmatched. CDR1 is GTSNPN and CDR2 is SVGIG in the germline V gene (reference sequence).

The chain couples TRBV28 to TRBJ2-7, with a weak D call TRBD1 (5 bases). The length of the CDR3 is 15 residues. Germline V gene sequence: CDR1 MDHEN, CDR2 SYDVKM. V was shortened by 7 bases and J by 4 bases, with 20 bases between the two germline ends. The CDR3 DNA is TGTGCCAGCAACCAACCGCAGGGTAGCCAATACGAGCAGTACTTC. It specifies CASNQPQGSQYEQYF.

This sequence joins TRBV30 and TRBJ2-1; D unclear. There are 12 residues in the CDR3. Trimming removed 8 bases from V and 1 base from J, with 9 bases in between. Germline assignment: CDR1 GTSNPN and CDR2 SVGIG (reference sequence). The CDR3 sequence is CAQESSYNEQFF. The CDR3, as DNA: TGTGCCCAGGAAAGTTCCTACAATGAGCAGTTCTTC.